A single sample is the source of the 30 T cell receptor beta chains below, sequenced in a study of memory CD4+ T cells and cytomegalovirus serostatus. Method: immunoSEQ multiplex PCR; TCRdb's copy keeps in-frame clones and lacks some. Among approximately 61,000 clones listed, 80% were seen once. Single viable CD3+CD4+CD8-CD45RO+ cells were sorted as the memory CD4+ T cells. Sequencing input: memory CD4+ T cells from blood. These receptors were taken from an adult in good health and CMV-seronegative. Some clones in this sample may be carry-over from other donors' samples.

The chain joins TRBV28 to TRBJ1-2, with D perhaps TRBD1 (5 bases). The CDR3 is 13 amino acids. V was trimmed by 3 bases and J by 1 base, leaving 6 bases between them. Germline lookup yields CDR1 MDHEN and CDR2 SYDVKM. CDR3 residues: CASSLTVNYGYTF. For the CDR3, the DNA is TGTGCCAGCAGTTTGACAGTTAACTATGGCTACACCTTC.

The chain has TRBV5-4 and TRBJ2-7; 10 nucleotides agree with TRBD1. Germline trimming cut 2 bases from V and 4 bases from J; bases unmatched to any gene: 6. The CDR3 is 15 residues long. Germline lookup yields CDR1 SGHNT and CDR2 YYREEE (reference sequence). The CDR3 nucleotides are TGTGCCAGCAGCTTTTCCCCGGGACAGGGGTACGAGCAGTACTTC. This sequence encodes CASSFSPGQGYEQYF.

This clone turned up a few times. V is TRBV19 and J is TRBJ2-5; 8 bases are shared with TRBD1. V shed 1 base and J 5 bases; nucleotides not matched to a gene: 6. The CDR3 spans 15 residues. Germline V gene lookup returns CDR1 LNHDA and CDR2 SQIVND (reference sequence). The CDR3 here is CASSIGTGSRETQYF. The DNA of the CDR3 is TGTGCCAGTAGTATAGGGACAGGGAGCAGGGAGACCCAGTACTTC.

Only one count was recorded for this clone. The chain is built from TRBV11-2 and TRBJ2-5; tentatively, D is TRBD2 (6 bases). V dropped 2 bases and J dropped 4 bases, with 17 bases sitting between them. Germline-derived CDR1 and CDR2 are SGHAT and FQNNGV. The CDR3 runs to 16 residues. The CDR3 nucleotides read TGTGCCAGCAGCTTATTCTCGGAGGGGCGCGGAGAGACCCAGTACTTC. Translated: CASSLFSEGRGETQYF.

The CDR3 DNA reads TGTGCCACCAGCCAGTATAGCAATCAGCCCCAGCATTTT. Residues: CATSQYSNQPQHF. The gene calls are TRBV15 and TRBJ1-5; no reliable D call. The CDR3 sequence is 13 residues long. Trimming took off 5 bases at V and 0 bases at J, with 5 bases between the two ends. Germline V lookup: CDR1 LNHNV, CDR2 YYDKDF (reference sequence).

CDR3 DNA sequence: TGTGCCAGCAGCTTAGGGGGGCTCGCTAACTATGGCTACACCTTC. Its protein product is CASSLGGLANYGYTF. This sequence joins TRBV7-2 and TRBJ1-2; TRBD1 is a possible D gene (6 bases). The CDR3 contains 15 residues. CDR1 and CDR2 (germline): SGHTA, FQGNSA. V was pared by 1 base and J by 0 bases, with 9 bases between.

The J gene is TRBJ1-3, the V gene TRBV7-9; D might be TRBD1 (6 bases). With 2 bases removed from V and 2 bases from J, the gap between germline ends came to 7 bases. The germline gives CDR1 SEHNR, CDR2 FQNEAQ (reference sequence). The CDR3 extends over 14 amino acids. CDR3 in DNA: TGTGCCAGCAGCTTAAGGACAGCTGGAAACACCATATATTTT. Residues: CASSLRTAGNTIYF.

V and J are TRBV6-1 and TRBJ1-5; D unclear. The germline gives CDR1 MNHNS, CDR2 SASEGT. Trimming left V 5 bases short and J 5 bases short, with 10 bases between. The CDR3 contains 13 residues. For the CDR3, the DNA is TGTGCCAGCAGTCGGGAGAGAGATCAGCCCCAGCATTTT. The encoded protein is CASSRERDQPQHF.

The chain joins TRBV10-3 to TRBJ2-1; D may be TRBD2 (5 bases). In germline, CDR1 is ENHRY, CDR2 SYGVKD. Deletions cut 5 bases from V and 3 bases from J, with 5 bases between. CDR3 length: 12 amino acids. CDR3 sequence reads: CAISTSYNEQFF. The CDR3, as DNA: TGTGCCATCAGTACTAGCTACAATGAGCAGTTCTTC.

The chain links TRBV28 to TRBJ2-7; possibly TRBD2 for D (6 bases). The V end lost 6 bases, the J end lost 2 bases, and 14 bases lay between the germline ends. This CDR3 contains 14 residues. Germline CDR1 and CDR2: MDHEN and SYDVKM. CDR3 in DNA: TGTGCCAGCAGCCGAAGGGACTGGACCTACGAGCAGTACTTC. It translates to CASSRRDWTYEQYF.

CDR3 nucleotides: TGTGCCAGCAGCTTGGACCCACAGGGGGCGCGGGGCTACACCTTC. This codes for CASSLDPQGARGYTF. The gene calls are TRBV13 and TRBJ1-2; TRBD1 matches at 9 bases. CDR3 length: 15 residues. V gave up 3 bases and J gave up 8 bases; unmatched junction bases: 10. CDR1 PRHDT and CDR2 FYEKMQ come from the germline V gene (reference sequence).

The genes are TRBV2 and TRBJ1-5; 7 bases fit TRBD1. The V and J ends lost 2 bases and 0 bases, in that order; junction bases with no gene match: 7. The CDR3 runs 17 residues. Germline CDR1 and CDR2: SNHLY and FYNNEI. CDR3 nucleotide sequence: TGTGCCAGCAGTGAAACGGGGACAGATTATAGCAATCAGCCCCAGCATTTT. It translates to CASSETGTDYSNQPQHF.

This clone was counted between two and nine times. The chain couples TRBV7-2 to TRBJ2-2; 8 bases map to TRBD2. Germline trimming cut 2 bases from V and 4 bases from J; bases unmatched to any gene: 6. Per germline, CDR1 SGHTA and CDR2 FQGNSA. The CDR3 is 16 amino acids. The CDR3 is CASSLWSGSITGELFF. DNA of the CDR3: TGTGCCAGCAGCTTATGGAGCGGGAGTATCACCGGGGAGCTGTTTTTT.

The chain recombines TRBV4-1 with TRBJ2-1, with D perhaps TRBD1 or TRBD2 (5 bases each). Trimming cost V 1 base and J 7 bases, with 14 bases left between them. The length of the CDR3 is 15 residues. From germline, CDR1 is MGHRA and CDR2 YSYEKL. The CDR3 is CASSQGDGLVNEQFF. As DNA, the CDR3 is TGCGCCAGCAGCCAAGGGGACGGGTTAGTTAATGAGCAGTTCTTC.

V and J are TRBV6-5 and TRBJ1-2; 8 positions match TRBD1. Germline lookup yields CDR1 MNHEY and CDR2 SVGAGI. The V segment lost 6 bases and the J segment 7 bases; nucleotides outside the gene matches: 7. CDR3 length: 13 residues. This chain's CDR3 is CASRAPGGSGYTF. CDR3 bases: TGTGCCAGCAGGGCCCCAGGGGGCTCTGGCTACACCTTC.

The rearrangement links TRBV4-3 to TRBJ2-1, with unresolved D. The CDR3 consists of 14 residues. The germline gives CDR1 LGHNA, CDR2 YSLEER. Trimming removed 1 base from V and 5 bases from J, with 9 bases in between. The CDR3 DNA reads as TGCGCCAGCAGCCAAGGTTGGACGGACAATGAGCAGTTCTTC. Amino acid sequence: CASSQGWTDNEQFF.

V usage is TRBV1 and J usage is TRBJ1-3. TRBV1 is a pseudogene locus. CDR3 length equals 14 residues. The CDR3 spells CTSSQPSSGNTIYF. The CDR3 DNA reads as TGCACCAGCAGCCAACCGAGCTCTGGAAACACCATATATTTT.

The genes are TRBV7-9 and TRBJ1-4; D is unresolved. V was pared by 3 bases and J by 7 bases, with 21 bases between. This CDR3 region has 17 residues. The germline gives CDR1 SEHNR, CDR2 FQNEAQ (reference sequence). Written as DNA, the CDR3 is TGTGCCAGCAGCTTGGGCAGCACCCCCAGATATCCTGAAAAACTGTTTTTT. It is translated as CASSLGSTPRYPEKLFF.

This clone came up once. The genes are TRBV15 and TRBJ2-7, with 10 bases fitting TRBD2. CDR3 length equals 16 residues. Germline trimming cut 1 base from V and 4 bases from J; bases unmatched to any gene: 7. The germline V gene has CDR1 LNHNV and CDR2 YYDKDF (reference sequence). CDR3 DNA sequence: TGTGCCACCAGCAGAGGTGGAGCGGGGGGGATTTACGAGCAGTACTTC. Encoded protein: CATSRGGAGGIYEQYF. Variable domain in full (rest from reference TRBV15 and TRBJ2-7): DAMVIQNPRYQVTQFGKPVTLSCSQTLNHNVMYWYQQKSSQAPKLLFHYYDKDFNNEADTPDNFQSRRPNTSFCFLDIRSPGLGDTAMYLCATSRGGAGGIYEQYFGPGTRLTVT.

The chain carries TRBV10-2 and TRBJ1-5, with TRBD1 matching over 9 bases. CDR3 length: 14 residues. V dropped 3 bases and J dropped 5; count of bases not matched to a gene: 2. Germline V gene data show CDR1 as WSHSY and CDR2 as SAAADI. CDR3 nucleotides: TGCGCCAGCAGTGACGGGACAGGGTATCAGCCCCAGCATTTT. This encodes CASSDGTGYQPQHF.

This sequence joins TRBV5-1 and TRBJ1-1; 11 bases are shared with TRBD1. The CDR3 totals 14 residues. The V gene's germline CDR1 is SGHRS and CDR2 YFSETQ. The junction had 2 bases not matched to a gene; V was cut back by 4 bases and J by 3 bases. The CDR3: CASSGDRGDTEAFF. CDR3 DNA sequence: TGCGCCAGCAGCGGGGACAGGGGGGACACTGAAGCTTTCTTT.

CDR3 nucleotides: TGTGCCAGCAGTACCCTCGACGGGGGAGAGCAGTACTTC. This translates into CASSTLDGGEQYF. The V call is TRBV27, the J call TRBJ2-7; D may be TRBD2 (6 bases). The CDR3 totals 13 residues. The ends were cut back, 5 bases at V and 7 bases at J, with 15 bases in the middle. CDR1 and CDR2 (germline): MNHEY, SMNVEV (reference sequence).

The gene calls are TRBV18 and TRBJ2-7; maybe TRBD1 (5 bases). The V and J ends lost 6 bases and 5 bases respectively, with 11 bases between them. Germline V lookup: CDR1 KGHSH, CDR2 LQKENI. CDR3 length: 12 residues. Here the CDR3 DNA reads TGTGCCAGCTCTCAGGGTAGGGACGAGCAGTACTTC. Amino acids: CASSQGRDEQYF.

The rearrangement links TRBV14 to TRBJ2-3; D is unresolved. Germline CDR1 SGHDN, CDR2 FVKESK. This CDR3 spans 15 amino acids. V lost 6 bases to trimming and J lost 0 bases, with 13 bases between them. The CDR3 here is CASRDGRRSTDTQYF. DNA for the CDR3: TGTGCCAGCAGAGACGGACGGCGGAGCACAGATACGCAGTATTTT.

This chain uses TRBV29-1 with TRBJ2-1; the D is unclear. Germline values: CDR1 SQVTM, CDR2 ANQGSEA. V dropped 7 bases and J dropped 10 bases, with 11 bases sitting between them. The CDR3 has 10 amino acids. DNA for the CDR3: TGCAGCGCCGGGTTTGGCGAGCAGTTCTTC. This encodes CSAGFGEQFF.

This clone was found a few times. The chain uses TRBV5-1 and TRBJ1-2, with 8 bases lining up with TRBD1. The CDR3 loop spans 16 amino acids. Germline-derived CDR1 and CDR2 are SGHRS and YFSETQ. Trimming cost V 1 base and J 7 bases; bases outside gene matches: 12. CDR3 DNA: TGCGCCAGCAGCTTGAATCGACCGACAGGGGACAGTGGCTACACCTTC. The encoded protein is CASSLNRPTGDSGYTF.

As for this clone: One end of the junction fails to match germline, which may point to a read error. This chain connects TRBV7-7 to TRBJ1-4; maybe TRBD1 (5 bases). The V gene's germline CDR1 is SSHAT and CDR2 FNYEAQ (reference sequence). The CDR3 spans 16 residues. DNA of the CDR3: TGTGCTAGCAGCTTATGCGGGGCGGCGGGGGATGAAAAACTGTTTTTT. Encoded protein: CASSLCGAAGDEKLFF.

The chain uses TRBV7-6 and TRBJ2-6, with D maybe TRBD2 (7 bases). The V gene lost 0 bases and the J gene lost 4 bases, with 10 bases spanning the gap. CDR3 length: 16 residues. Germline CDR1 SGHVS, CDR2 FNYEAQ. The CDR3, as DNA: TGTGCCAGCAGCTTAGCGGGGGGGCTAGGGGCCAACGTCCTGACTTTC. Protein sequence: CASSLAGGLGANVLTF.

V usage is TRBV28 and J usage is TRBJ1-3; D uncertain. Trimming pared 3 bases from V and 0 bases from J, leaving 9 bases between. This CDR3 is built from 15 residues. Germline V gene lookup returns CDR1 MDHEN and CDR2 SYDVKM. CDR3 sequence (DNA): TGTGCCAGCAGTTTCGGTATCGCCTCTGGAAACACCATATATTTT. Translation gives CASSFGIASGNTIYF.

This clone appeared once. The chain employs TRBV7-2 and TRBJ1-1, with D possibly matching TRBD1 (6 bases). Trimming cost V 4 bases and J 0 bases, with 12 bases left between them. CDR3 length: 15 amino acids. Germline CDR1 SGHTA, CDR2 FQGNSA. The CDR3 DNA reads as TGTGCCAGCAGCTCGCAGGGGCAAATGAACACTGAAGCTTTCTTT. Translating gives CASSSQGQMNTEAFF.